This T cell receptor (beta chain) stems from a study of T cell repertoires in cytomegalovirus infection. The wider study: The public TCR beta signatures pointed to both CMV infection and matching HLA type. General study results and limits: People with CMV and the relevant HLA were identified by cumulative public TCR beta family frequency. Across the ex vivo response, the dominant clonotypes were HLA-C-restricted CMV-specific TCR beta clonotypes.

The sample holds many counts of this clonotype. Its antigen is unidentified. TCRdb independently ran MiXCR on the reads; one entry per CDR3 protein. The repertoire includes under 150,000 distinct CDR3 sequences, 7% to 9.5% of them detected once, and around 10% sits in the top ten. CDR1 MGHRA and CDR2 YSYEKL come from the germline V gene. This CDR3 has 13 amino acids. Trimming removed 0 bases at V and 14 bases at J, with 16 bases between. The material sequenced was PBMCs. The gene calls are TRBV4-1 and TRBJ1-2; D is undetermined. The source of this sequence is a human donor in good health (CMV status not recorded). Some clones in this sample may be carry-over from other donors' samples. The CDR3 loop is CASSQDPGYSVTF. The DNA of the CDR3 is TGCGCCAGCAGCCAAGATCCGGGGTATAGCGTTACCTTC.